What follows is one TCR beta chain and its context. These data come from a study of blood T cell repertoires in COVID-19. Study details: Specimens from acute and convalescent COVID-19 originated in the United States, Italy and Spain. The analysed material was cDNA or gDNA that came from T cells, B-cell-depleted T cells, or PBMCs.

Trimming pared 4 bases from V and 6 bases from J, leaving 13 bases between. Per germline, CDR1 SGHDN and CDR2 FVKESK. This CDR3 comprises 13 residues. How the authors handled the data: Quantification of nucleated cells was approximated via reference gene primer amplification. Profiled with immunoSEQ multiplex PCR; TCRdb holds only in-frame clones, not every one. That table furnishes V, J and clone size, whereas the DNA furnished D and trimming. The data show 350,000 to 550,000 clones, around 89% seen once. The sequenced sample consisted of peripheral blood. The sequence derives from a woman aged 30 to 39 with acute or convalescent COVID-19. The rearrangement joins TRBV14 to TRBJ2-7; a weak D match, TRBD1 (5 bases). The CDR3 bases are TGTGCCAGCAGCCGCGGAACAGGTCTCGAGCAGTACTTC. It yields the protein CASSRGTGLEQYF.